These 13 T cell receptor beta chains originate from one sample sequenced in a study of T cell responses to AZD1222 COVID-19 vaccine. Clones were sequenced by immunoSEQ multiplex PCR, and TCRdb holds only the in-frame ones, with some missing. Of fewer than 150,000 clones listed, about 90% are singletons. The material was peripheral blood, obtained on day 0 of AZD1222 vaccination. The source of these receptors is an adult in good health.

The chain joins TRBV18 to TRBJ1-1; no definite D call. Deletions cut 6 bases from V and 3 bases from J, with 11 bases between. The CDR3 runs 13 residues. CDR1 KGHSH and CDR2 LQKENI come from the germline V gene. The CDR3 reads CASSPAMDTEAFF. As DNA, the CDR3 is TGTGCCAGCTCGCCGGCCATGGACACTGAAGCTTTCTTT.

The count of this clone is one. J is TRBJ2-1 and V is TRBV6-6, with D uncertain. V gave up 0 bases and J gave up 9 bases, with 9 bases separating them. The length of the CDR3 is 13 residues. CDR1 and CDR2 (germline): MNHNY, SVGAGI (reference sequence). The CDR3 here is CASSYSPSGEQFF. In nucleotides, the CDR3 is TGTGCCAGCAGTTACTCACCTAGTGGTGAGCAGTTCTTC.

The rearrangement uses TRBV28 and TRBJ2-7; 7 bases are a match to TRBD2. The CDR3 is made up of 14 amino acids. The junction had 6 bases not matched to a gene; V was cut back by 4 bases and J by 3 bases. Germline lookup yields CDR1 MDHEN and CDR2 SYDVKM. This chain's CDR3 is CASSSPGRGYEQYF. The CDR3 coding sequence is TGTGCCAGCAGTTCCCCAGGGAGGGGCTACGAGCAGTACTTC.

The rearrangement joins TRBV30 to TRBJ1-1; the D gene is possibly TRBD1 (6 bases). V lost 0 bases and J lost 0, with 17 bases in between. Germline CDR1 reads GTSNPN; CDR2 reads SVGIG (reference sequence). This CDR3 is 17 amino acids long. CDR3 in DNA: TGTGCCTGGAGTGTACTGGCCCTCGGGGGCCTGAACACTGAAGCTTTCTTT. It is translated as CAWSVLALGGLNTEAFF.

This clone was seen many times. The V and J genes are TRBV7-3 and TRBJ2-3, with a tentative D call TRBD2 (6 bases). The germline V gene encodes CDR1 SGHTA and CDR2 FQGTGA. The CDR3 is 15 residues long. The ends were cut back, 2 bases at V and 3 bases at J, with 12 bases in the middle. The DNA of the CDR3 is TGTGCCAGCAGCTTAGACGGGGGTTGGACAGATACGCAGTATTTT. Protein sequence: CASSLDGGWTDTQYF.

This chain uses TRBV24-1 with TRBJ1-5; D is unclear. This CDR3 is 14 amino acids long. V was cut by 4 bases and J by 2 bases, with 8 bases left in between. Germline CDR1 reads KGHDR; CDR2 reads SFDVKD. The CDR3 DNA sequence: TGTGCCACCAGTGACCTTAGGGGCAATCAGCCCCAGCATTTT. This encodes CATSDLRGNQPQHF.

V is TRBV14 and J is TRBJ2-3, with no clear D. CDR1 is SGHDN, CDR2 FVKESK, per germline. Deletions cut 4 bases from V and 4 bases from J, with 9 bases between. The CDR3 spans 13 residues. CDR3 protein: CASSPQLSDTQYF. The DNA of the CDR3 is TGTGCCAGCAGCCCCCAATTATCAGATACGCAGTATTTT.

This clone was recorded only once. The chain joins TRBV27 to TRBJ2-1, with D tentatively TRBD2 (5 bases). The CDR3 loop spans 16 amino acids. With 7 bases removed from V and 0 bases from J, the gap between germline ends came to 16 bases. Germline CDR1 reads MNHEY; CDR2 reads SMNVEV (reference sequence). The chain's CDR3 is CASTRGNPYSYNEQFF. CDR3 DNA: TGTGCCAGCACGAGAGGGAATCCCTACTCCTACAATGAGCAGTTCTTC.

The chain couples TRBV7-2 to TRBJ1-5; D not certain. Germline-derived CDR1 and CDR2 are SGHTA and FQGNSA. The CDR3 runs 14 residues. V was clipped by 4 bases and J by 2 bases, with 9 bases between them. Here the CDR3 DNA reads TGTGCCAGCAGCTCACCGGAACGCAATCAGCCCCAGCATTTT. Translation gives CASSSPERNQPQHF.

The chain couples TRBV11-2 to TRBJ2-2, with D maybe TRBD1 (5 bases). In germline, CDR1 is SGHAT, CDR2 FQNNGV. CDR3 length: 14 amino acids. Trimming took 2 bases from V and 5 from J, leaving 9 bases between them. For the CDR3, the DNA is TGTGCCAGCAGCTTAAGTCAGGGAACCGGGGAGCTGTTTTTT. Translating it yields CASSLSQGTGELFF.

This chain joins TRBV7-9 and TRBJ1-2, with 8 bases matching TRBD1. CDR3 length: 12 residues. Germline V gene lookup returns CDR1 SEHNR and CDR2 FQNEAQ (reference sequence). Unmatched junction bases numbered 3, after V lost 5 bases and J lost 7 bases. The CDR3 DNA reads as TGTGCCAGCAGCCCAGGGGGCACTGGCTACACCTTC. This gives the protein CASSPGGTGYTF.

The rearrangement links TRBV6-4 to TRBJ2-1; 12 positions agree with TRBD2. The CDR3 is made up of 15 amino acids. CDR1 and CDR2 from the germline V gene are MRHNA and SNTAGT. V was clipped by 8 bases and J by 4 bases; unmatched bases: 6. The CDR3 nucleotides are TGTGCCAGCCTTGGACTAGCGGGACCTTACAATGAGCAGTTCTTC. Its protein is CASLGLAGPYNEQFF.

The rearrangement uses TRBV2 and TRBJ2-1, with unresolved D. V was clipped by 5 bases and J by 0 bases, with 14 bases between them. Germline V gene sequence: CDR1 SNHLY, CDR2 FYNNEI. The CDR3 loop spans 16 amino acids. The CDR3 region has the DNA TGTGCCAGCAGTCGCGAAAACCACCCCTCCTACAATGAGCAGTTCTTC. It encodes CASSRENHPSYNEQFF.